This T cell receptor beta chain was captured by sequencing in a study of cytomegalovirus exposure and HLA in healthy donors. Germline lookup yields CDR1 MNHEY and CDR2 SVGAGI. V lost 7 bases to trimming and J lost 0 bases, with 13 bases between them. The CDR3 contains 15 residues. PCR primers comprised 60 Vbeta and 13 Jbeta primers. Sequencing was performed with immunoSEQ multiplex PCR; in TCRdb, only in-frame clones are kept and a portion is missing. The data show around 140,000 clones, 75% to 85% seen once. The sequenced sample was PBMCs. The chain joins TRBV6-5 to TRBJ2-1; a weak D match, TRBD2 (5 bases). The receptor's source is a woman in her fifties or sixties in good health and CMV-seropositive. This chain's CDR3 is CASKPGGSSYNEQFF. DNA of the CDR3: TGTGCCAGCAAACCGGGTGGGAGCTCCTACAATGAGCAGTTCTTC.